This TCR beta chain was found in a study of cytotoxic CD8 clonotypes in ibrutinib-treated CLL. Study summary: The taking of response samples occurred after a median about 13 months of treatment, with a range of 6 to 36.

Study-wide points: Among the clonotypes, public ones were uncommon and contracted or held stable on treatment. Clonality at baseline surpassed age-matched healthy donors and tracked circulating CD8+ T-cell counts.

Assay used: immunoSEQ multiplex PCR; TCRdb lists only in-frame clones, some missing. The sample has just over 65,000 clones, under 70% seen once. Details on this clone: Its antigen is not identified.

Germline lookup yields CDR1 GTSNPN and CDR2 SVGIG (reference sequence). This CDR3 is 12 amino acids long. V lost 5 bases to trimming and J lost 9 bases; unmatched junction nucleotides: 7. This receptor was obtained from a human donor with chronic lymphocytic leukemia. The genes are TRBV30 and TRBJ1-5, with TRBD1 matching 7 bases. The material sequenced was PBMCs, taken after 12 months of ibrutinib treatment. In nucleotides, the CDR3 is TGTGCCTGGGACGGAGGGGGCTGGCCCCAGCATTTT. Translation gives CAWDGGGWPQHF. The full variable domain, in which reference TRBV30 and TRBJ1-5 provide the parts outside the CDR3, is SQTIHQWPATLVQPVGSPLSLECTVEGTSNPNLYWYRQAAGRGLQLLFYSVGIGQISSEVPQNLSASRPQDRQFILSSKKLLLSDSGFYLCAWDGGGWPQHFGDGTRLSIL.